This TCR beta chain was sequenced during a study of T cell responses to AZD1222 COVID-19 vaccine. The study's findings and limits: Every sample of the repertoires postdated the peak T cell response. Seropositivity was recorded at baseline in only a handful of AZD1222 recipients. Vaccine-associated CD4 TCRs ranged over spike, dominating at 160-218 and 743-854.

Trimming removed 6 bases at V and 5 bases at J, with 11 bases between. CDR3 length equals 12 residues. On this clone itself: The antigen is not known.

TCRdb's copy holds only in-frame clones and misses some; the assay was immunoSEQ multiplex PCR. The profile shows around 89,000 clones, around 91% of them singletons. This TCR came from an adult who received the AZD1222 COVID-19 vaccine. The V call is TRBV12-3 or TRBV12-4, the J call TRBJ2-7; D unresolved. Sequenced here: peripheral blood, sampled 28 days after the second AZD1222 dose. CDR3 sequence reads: CASRGYQDEQYF. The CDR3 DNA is TGTGCCAGCAGGGGGTACCAGGACGAGCAGTACTTC.